This record looks at one T cell receptor (beta chain) sequence and its context. The target antigen is unknown. This specimen belongs to a study of T cells in narcolepsy. General study results and limits: Healthy controls reportedly lacked the autoreactive clonotypes serially found in patients' blood. HCRT-specific and TRIB2-specific autoreactive clonotypes appeared among same-patient CSF and blood CD4+ clonotypes.

This CDR3 spans 14 amino acids. V lost 5 bases to trimming and J lost 4 bases; unmatched junction nucleotides: 5. Germline V gene lookup returns CDR1 SGHTA and CDR2 FQGNSA. Sequencing used immunoSEQ multiplex PCR; TCRdb keeps in-frame clones, though not all of them. The sample has about 2,500 clones; 26% are singletons. Sample: cultured CD4+ T cells from cerebrospinal fluid. The J gene is TRBJ1-1, the V gene TRBV7-2; 9 bases match TRBD1. The sequence was collected from a human donor with narcolepsy. In DNA form, the CDR3 reads TGTGCCAGCAGCCCTCGGACAGGGGCCACTGAAGCTTTCTTT. This sequence encodes CASSPRTGATEAFF.